The 21 T cell receptor beta chains presented below share a single source sample, sequenced in a study of CD8+CD57+ T cells in acquired aplastic anemia. Patients who underwent sequencing had shown CD8+CD57+ cell expansion by flow cytometry. Genomic DNA, serving as template, underwent TCR beta VDJ and CDR3 profiling. TCRdb re-called the reads through MiXCR, storing one row per CDR3 protein. The repertoire consists of hundreds of thousands of distinct CDR3 sequences, with about a third occurring once and the leading ten covering nearly 0.85%. Sequencing was carried out using sorted CD4+, CD8+, or CD8+CD57+ T cells (not recorded which) from PBMCs. The receptors here all came from a human donor with aplastic anemia.

The sample holds a few counts of this clonotype. The chain carries TRBV6-6 and TRBJ2-7; 9 bases map to TRBD2. Germline-derived CDR1 and CDR2 are MNHNY and SVGAGI (reference sequence). Trimming took 2 bases from V and 3 from J; bases not matched to a gene: 2. CDR3 length equals 14 residues. CDR3 in DNA: TGTGCCAGCAGTTACCAGCGGGGGGACTACGAGCAGTACTTC. Translation gives CASSYQRGDYEQYF.

The rearrangement uses TRBV9 and TRBJ2-1, with TRBD2 identical over 11 bases. Looked up from germline, CDR1 is SGDLS and CDR2 is YYNGEE. Trimming took 0 bases from V and 1 from J; bases not matched to a gene: 9. CDR3 length equals 19 residues. The DNA for the CDR3 is TGTGCCAGCAGCGTAGATCCGGTGGCTAGCGGGAGGTCCTACAATGAGCAGTTCTTC. Encoded protein: CASSVDPVASGRSYNEQFF.

A word on this clonotype: Since a much larger clone is just one base distant, this may be a read error. The V and J genes are TRBV20-1 and TRBJ1-6; D is ambiguous. The CDR3 length is 16 residues. Germline loops: CDR1 DFQATT, CDR2 SNEGSKA (reference sequence). The CDR3 loop is CSASWRMSSYDSPLHF. The CDR3 DNA sequence: TGCAGTGCTAGCTGGAGGATGAGCTCCTATGATTCACCCCTCCACTTT.

This clonotype came up many times. The rearrangement uses TRBV19 and TRBJ2-7, with D possibly TRBD1 on 6 matching bases. Trimming stripped 6 bases from V and 7 bases from J, with 16 bases between. The CDR3 covers 13 residues. Germline CDR1 and CDR2: LNHDA and SQIVND (reference sequence). The chain's CDR3 is CASSPTGTREQYF. As DNA, the CDR3 is TGTGCCAGTAGCCCTACAGGGACGAGGGAGCAGTACTTC.

This clonotype was observed many times. The genes are TRBV19 and TRBJ2-7; the D gene is possibly TRBD1 (6 bases). Germline CDR1 reads LNHDA; CDR2 reads SQIVND (reference sequence). The CDR3 covers 12 residues. V gave up 5 bases and J gave up 4 bases, with 9 bases separating them. CDR3 sequence reads: CASSGQYYEQYF. CDR3 nucleotides: TGTGCCAGTAGTGGACAGTATTACGAGCAGTACTTC.

The CDR3: CASTPLGGFSTDTQYF. The CDR3 region has the DNA TGTGCCAGCACCCCCCTCGGGGGATTTAGCACAGATACGCAGTATTTT. The J gene is TRBJ2-3, the V gene TRBV19; weak D call: TRBD2 (6 bases). Germline loops: CDR1 LNHDA, CDR2 SQIVND (reference sequence). V lost 9 bases and J 0 bases, leaving 19 bases between the germline ends. The CDR3 totals 16 residues.

Remarks on this clonotype: It may be a read error: a sequence one base away is much more abundant. The CDR3 here is CSARPGQGWGEQYF. The CDR3, as DNA: TGCAGTGCCCGCCCGGGACAGGGGTGGGGGGAGCAGTACTTC. V is TRBV20-1 and J is TRBJ2-7, with 10 bases identical to TRBD1. CDR1 and CDR2 from the germline V gene are DFQATT and SNEGSKA (reference sequence). Trimming cost V 6 bases and J 7 bases; bases outside gene matches: 12. The CDR3 extends over 14 amino acids.

The table lists this clonotype with a count of one. The chain recombines TRBV19 with TRBJ1-6; D is undetermined. With 8 bases removed from V and 7 bases from J, the gap between germline ends came to 15 bases. Germline CDR1 and CDR2: LNHDA and SQIVND (reference sequence). There are 14 residues in the CDR3. CDR3 residues: CASGRGSPNSPLHF. CDR3 DNA: TGTGCCAGTGGGAGAGGGAGCCCGAATTCACCCCTCCACTTT. Full variable domain (remainder filled in from reference TRBV19 and TRBJ1-6): DGGITQSPKYLFRKEGQNVTLSCEQNLNHDAMYWYRQDPGQGLRLIYYSQIVNDFQKGDIAEGYSVSREKKESFPLTVTSAQKNPTAFYLCASGRGSPNSPLHFGNGTRLTVT.

V is TRBV20-1 and J is TRBJ2-2; D may be TRBD1 or TRBD2 (6 bases each). V was cut by 0 bases and J by 0 bases, with 11 bases left in between. The germline V gene has CDR1 DFQATT and CDR2 SNEGSKA (reference sequence). The CDR3 extends over 16 amino acids. CDR3 sequence reads: CSARDYGGANTGELFF. As DNA, the CDR3 is TGCAGTGCTAGAGATTACGGGGGCGCGAACACCGGGGAGCTGTTTTTT.

To note about this clonotype: An end of the junction differs from the germline gene, which may be a read error. The J gene is TRBJ1-1, the V gene TRBV2; D gene ambiguous. The CDR3 has 13 residues. Germline V CDR1 and CDR2: SNHLY, FYNNEI. The CDR3 is CASSVQLNTEALF. CDR3 bases: TGTGCCAGCAGTGTTCAGCTGAACACTGAAGCTCTCTTT. The full variable domain, rest sourced from reference TRBV2 and TRBJ1-1, is EPEVTQTPSHQVTQMGQEVILRCVPISNHLYFYWYRQILGQKVEFLVSFYNNEISEKSEIFDDQFSVERPDGSNFTLKIRSTKLEDSAMYFCASSVQLNTEALFGQGTRLTVV.

The J gene is TRBJ1-1, the V gene TRBV12-5; D is unresolved. The length of the CDR3 is 15 residues. In germline, CDR1 is LGHNT, CDR2 FRNRAP. Trimming pared 5 bases from V and 1 base from J, leaving 14 bases between. CDR3 protein: CASGIGQSSNTEAFF. The CDR3 DNA follows: TGTGCTAGTGGTATCGGGCAGAGTTCGAACACTGAAGCTTTCTTT.

This clonotype appeared many times. V and J are TRBV11-2 and TRBJ1-6; 9 bases are shared with TRBD1. Germline loops: CDR1 SGHAT, CDR2 FQNNGV. The trim removed 6 bases at V and 11 bases at J, leaving 8 bases unmatched. The CDR3 length is 14 residues. The CDR3 is CASSPGTGRAPLHF. Here the CDR3 DNA reads TGTGCCAGCAGTCCCGGGACAGGGCGGGCACCCCTCCACTTT.

This clonotype occurred many times. The chain has TRBV20-1 and TRBJ1-6; weak D call: TRBD1 (5 bases). The CDR3 length is 14 residues. Trimming took off 5 bases at V and 8 bases at J, with 16 bases between the two ends. Germline CDR1 is DFQATT and CDR2 is SNEGSKA (reference sequence). CDR3 region: CSAGTGNWDSPLHF. CDR3 nucleotides: TGCAGTGCTGGGACGGGAAATTGGGATTCACCCCTCCACTTT.

The chain is built from TRBV30 and TRBJ1-5; TRBD1 aligns across 9 bases. Looked up from germline, CDR1 is GTSNPN and CDR2 is SVGIG (reference sequence). The CDR3 sequence is 15 residues long. After removal of 2 bases from V and 7 bases from J, the junction contained 9 bases not matched to a gene. The chain's CDR3 is CAWSRKGQGGQPQHF. The CDR3 DNA is TGTGCCTGGAGTCGAAAGGGACAGGGTGGGCAGCCCCAGCATTTT.

CDR3 nucleotide sequence: TGTGCCTGGAGTGTTCTTGGGACCGGGGAGCTGTTTTTT. It encodes CAWSVLGTGELFF. The chain uses TRBV30 and TRBJ2-2; D is unclear. The CDR3 spans 13 residues. V gave up 0 bases and J gave up 5 bases, with 7 bases separating them. Germline CDR1 GTSNPN, CDR2 SVGIG (reference sequence).

This clonotype showed up just a few times. A read error is possible here, since a much larger clone lies one base away. This sequence joins TRBV7-2 and TRBJ2-3; 11 bases are shared with TRBD2. The germline CDR1 and CDR2 sequences are SGHTA and FQGNSA. The V segment lost 5 bases and the J segment 3 bases; nucleotides outside the gene matches: 1. This CDR3 is 14 amino acids long. CDR3 DNA sequence: TGTGCCAGCAGCGCTAGCGGGGGGACAGATACGCAGTATTTT. The encoded protein is CASSASGGTDTQYF.

The genes are TRBV29-1 and TRBJ2-5; TRBD1 might be the D (6 bases). V lost 3 bases and J 4 bases, leaving 12 bases between the germline ends. CDR3 length: 13 amino acids. Germline V lookup: CDR1 SQVTM, CDR2 ANQGSEA. The CDR3 region has the DNA TGCAGCGTTGATCCCACAGGGCCAGAGACCCAGTACTTC. Translation: CSVDPTGPETQYF. The full variable domain, with the rest looked up from reference TRBV29-1 and TRBJ2-5, is SAVISQKPSRDICQRGTSLTIQCQVDSQVTMMFWYRQQPGQSLTLIATANQGSEATYESGFVIDKFPISRPNLTFSTLTVSNMSPEDSSIYLCSVDPTGPETQYFGPGTRLLVL.

The CDR3 reads CAISAGGLDNEQFF. The CDR3 DNA follows: TGTGCCATCAGTGCGGGAGGACTGGACAATGAGCAGTTCTTC. The chain carries TRBV10-3 and TRBJ2-1; the match to TRBD2 covers 7 bases. Germline trimming cut 4 bases from V and 5 bases from J; bases unmatched to any gene: 5. Germline lookup yields CDR1 ENHRY and CDR2 SYGVKD. The CDR3 consists of 14 residues.

This clonotype is a singleton in its sample. The V and J genes are TRBV12-5 and TRBJ2-3; D is possibly TRBD1 (6 bases). The ends were cut back, 6 bases at V and 1 base at J, with 11 bases in the middle. Germline V gives CDR1 LGHNT, CDR2 FRNRAP. This CDR3 has 14 amino acids. CDR3 residues: CASGTGVRTDTQYF. CDR3 nucleotides: TGTGCTAGTGGGACAGGCGTTCGCACAGATACGCAGTATTTT. The variable domain in full, completed from reference TRBV12-5 and TRBJ2-3, reads DARVTQTPRHKVTEMGQEVTMRCQPILGHNTVFWYRQTMMQGLELLAYFRNRAPLDDSGMPKDRFSAEMPDATLATLKIQPSEPRDSAVYFCASGTGVRTDTQYFGPGTRLTVL.

About this clonotype: Its ends do not fully match the called genes, so a read error is possible. CDR3: CAQQGGYSYTF. The CDR3 DNA reads TGCGCCCAACAGGGAGGCTATAGCTACACCTTC. The genes are TRBV5-1 and TRBJ1-2, with a tentative D call TRBD1 (6 bases). The V gene's germline CDR1 is SGHRS and CDR2 YFSETQ. The CDR3 is 11 residues long.

This clonotype was detected ten times or more. The V and J genes are TRBV20-1 and TRBJ2-5; D uncertain. The CDR3 spans 12 residues. The germline CDR1 and CDR2 sequences are DFQATT and SNEGSKA (reference sequence). V was clipped by 3 bases and J by 3 bases, with 8 bases between them. CDR3 DNA: TGCAGTGCTAGGGGTCAGGAAGAGACCCAGTACTTC. Encoded protein: CSARGQEETQYF.